These T cell receptor beta chains were read from a single sample in a study of OX40 agonist ivuxolimab in advanced cancers. The method was immunoSEQ multiplex PCR; TCRdb's version includes in-frame clones alone and lacks a portion of them. The top ten hold approximately 0.4% of the sample, which has roughly 67,000 clones, around 87% seen once. The sample consisted of CD4+ or CD8+ T cells sorted from blood, taken in a trial of the OX40 agonist ivuxolimab. The receptors were gathered from an adult with an advanced solid tumor such as melanoma, head and neck, liver or kidney cancer. CDR3s include the opening cysteine and the closing phenylalanine or tryptophan. D genes are given only for firm matches. Not every row has a clone size; where given, it reads once, few, many or a size class.

V gene: TRBV9
clone size: NA
D gene: NA
J gene: TRBJ1-1
CDR3 protein: CASSVEVVVRNTEAFF
CDR3 DNA: TGTGCCAGCAGCGTAGAGGTGGTGGTCCGGAACACTGAAGCTTTCTTT

V gene: TRBV7-2
clone size: NA
D gene: NA
J gene: TRBJ1-5
CDR3 protein: CASSLGPNQPQHF
CDR3 DNA: TGTGCCAGCAGCTTAGGACCCAATCAGCCCCAGCATTTT

V gene: TRBV6-1
clone size: NA
D gene: TRBD1
J gene: TRBJ1-3
CDR3 protein: CASRGQGVSGNTIYF
CDR3 DNA: TGTGCCAGCAGGGGACAGGGCGTCTCTGGAAACACCATATATTTT

V gene: TRBV7-9
clone size: NA
D gene: TRBD1
J gene: TRBJ2-7
CDR3 protein: CASRPNTGGSSYEQYF
CDR3 DNA: TGTGCCAGCAGACCTAACACAGGGGGATCGTCCTACGAGCAGTACTTC

V gene: TRBV6-5
clone size: NA
D gene: TRBD2
J gene: TRBJ2-1
CDR3 protein: CASSTSGGANEQFF
CDR3 DNA: TGTGCCAGCAGTACTAGCGGGGGGGCCAATGAGCAGTTCTTC

V gene: TRBV5-1
clone size: few
D gene: TRBD1
J gene: TRBJ2-5
CDR3 protein: CASSLAKVQGARETQYF
CDR3 DNA: TGCGCCAGCAGCTTGGCCAAGGTGCAGGGGGCGCGGGAGACCCAGTACTTC

V gene: TRBV19
clone size: once
D gene: NA
J gene: TRBJ2-3
CDR3 protein: CASSVSTGKDTQYF
CDR3 DNA: TGTGCCAGTAGTGTTAGCACAGGAAAAGATACGCAGTATTTT

V gene: TRBV30
clone size: NA
D gene: NA
J gene: TRBJ1-2
CDR3 protein: CAWSVGQTFEGGYTF
CDR3 DNA: TGTGCCTGGAGTGTAGGGCAGACCTTCGAGGGCGGCTACACCTTC

V gene: TRBV5-6
clone size: few
D gene: NA
J gene: TRBJ1-6
CDR3 protein: CASSLVAYNSPLHF
CDR3 DNA: TGTGCCAGCAGCTTGGTGGCCTATAATTCACCCCTCCACTTT

V gene: TRBV5-4
clone size: NA
D gene: TRBD1
J gene: TRBJ2-5
CDR3 protein: CASSFGRQGETQYF
CDR3 DNA: TGTGCCAGCAGCTTTGGTAGACAGGGAGAGACCCAGTACTTC